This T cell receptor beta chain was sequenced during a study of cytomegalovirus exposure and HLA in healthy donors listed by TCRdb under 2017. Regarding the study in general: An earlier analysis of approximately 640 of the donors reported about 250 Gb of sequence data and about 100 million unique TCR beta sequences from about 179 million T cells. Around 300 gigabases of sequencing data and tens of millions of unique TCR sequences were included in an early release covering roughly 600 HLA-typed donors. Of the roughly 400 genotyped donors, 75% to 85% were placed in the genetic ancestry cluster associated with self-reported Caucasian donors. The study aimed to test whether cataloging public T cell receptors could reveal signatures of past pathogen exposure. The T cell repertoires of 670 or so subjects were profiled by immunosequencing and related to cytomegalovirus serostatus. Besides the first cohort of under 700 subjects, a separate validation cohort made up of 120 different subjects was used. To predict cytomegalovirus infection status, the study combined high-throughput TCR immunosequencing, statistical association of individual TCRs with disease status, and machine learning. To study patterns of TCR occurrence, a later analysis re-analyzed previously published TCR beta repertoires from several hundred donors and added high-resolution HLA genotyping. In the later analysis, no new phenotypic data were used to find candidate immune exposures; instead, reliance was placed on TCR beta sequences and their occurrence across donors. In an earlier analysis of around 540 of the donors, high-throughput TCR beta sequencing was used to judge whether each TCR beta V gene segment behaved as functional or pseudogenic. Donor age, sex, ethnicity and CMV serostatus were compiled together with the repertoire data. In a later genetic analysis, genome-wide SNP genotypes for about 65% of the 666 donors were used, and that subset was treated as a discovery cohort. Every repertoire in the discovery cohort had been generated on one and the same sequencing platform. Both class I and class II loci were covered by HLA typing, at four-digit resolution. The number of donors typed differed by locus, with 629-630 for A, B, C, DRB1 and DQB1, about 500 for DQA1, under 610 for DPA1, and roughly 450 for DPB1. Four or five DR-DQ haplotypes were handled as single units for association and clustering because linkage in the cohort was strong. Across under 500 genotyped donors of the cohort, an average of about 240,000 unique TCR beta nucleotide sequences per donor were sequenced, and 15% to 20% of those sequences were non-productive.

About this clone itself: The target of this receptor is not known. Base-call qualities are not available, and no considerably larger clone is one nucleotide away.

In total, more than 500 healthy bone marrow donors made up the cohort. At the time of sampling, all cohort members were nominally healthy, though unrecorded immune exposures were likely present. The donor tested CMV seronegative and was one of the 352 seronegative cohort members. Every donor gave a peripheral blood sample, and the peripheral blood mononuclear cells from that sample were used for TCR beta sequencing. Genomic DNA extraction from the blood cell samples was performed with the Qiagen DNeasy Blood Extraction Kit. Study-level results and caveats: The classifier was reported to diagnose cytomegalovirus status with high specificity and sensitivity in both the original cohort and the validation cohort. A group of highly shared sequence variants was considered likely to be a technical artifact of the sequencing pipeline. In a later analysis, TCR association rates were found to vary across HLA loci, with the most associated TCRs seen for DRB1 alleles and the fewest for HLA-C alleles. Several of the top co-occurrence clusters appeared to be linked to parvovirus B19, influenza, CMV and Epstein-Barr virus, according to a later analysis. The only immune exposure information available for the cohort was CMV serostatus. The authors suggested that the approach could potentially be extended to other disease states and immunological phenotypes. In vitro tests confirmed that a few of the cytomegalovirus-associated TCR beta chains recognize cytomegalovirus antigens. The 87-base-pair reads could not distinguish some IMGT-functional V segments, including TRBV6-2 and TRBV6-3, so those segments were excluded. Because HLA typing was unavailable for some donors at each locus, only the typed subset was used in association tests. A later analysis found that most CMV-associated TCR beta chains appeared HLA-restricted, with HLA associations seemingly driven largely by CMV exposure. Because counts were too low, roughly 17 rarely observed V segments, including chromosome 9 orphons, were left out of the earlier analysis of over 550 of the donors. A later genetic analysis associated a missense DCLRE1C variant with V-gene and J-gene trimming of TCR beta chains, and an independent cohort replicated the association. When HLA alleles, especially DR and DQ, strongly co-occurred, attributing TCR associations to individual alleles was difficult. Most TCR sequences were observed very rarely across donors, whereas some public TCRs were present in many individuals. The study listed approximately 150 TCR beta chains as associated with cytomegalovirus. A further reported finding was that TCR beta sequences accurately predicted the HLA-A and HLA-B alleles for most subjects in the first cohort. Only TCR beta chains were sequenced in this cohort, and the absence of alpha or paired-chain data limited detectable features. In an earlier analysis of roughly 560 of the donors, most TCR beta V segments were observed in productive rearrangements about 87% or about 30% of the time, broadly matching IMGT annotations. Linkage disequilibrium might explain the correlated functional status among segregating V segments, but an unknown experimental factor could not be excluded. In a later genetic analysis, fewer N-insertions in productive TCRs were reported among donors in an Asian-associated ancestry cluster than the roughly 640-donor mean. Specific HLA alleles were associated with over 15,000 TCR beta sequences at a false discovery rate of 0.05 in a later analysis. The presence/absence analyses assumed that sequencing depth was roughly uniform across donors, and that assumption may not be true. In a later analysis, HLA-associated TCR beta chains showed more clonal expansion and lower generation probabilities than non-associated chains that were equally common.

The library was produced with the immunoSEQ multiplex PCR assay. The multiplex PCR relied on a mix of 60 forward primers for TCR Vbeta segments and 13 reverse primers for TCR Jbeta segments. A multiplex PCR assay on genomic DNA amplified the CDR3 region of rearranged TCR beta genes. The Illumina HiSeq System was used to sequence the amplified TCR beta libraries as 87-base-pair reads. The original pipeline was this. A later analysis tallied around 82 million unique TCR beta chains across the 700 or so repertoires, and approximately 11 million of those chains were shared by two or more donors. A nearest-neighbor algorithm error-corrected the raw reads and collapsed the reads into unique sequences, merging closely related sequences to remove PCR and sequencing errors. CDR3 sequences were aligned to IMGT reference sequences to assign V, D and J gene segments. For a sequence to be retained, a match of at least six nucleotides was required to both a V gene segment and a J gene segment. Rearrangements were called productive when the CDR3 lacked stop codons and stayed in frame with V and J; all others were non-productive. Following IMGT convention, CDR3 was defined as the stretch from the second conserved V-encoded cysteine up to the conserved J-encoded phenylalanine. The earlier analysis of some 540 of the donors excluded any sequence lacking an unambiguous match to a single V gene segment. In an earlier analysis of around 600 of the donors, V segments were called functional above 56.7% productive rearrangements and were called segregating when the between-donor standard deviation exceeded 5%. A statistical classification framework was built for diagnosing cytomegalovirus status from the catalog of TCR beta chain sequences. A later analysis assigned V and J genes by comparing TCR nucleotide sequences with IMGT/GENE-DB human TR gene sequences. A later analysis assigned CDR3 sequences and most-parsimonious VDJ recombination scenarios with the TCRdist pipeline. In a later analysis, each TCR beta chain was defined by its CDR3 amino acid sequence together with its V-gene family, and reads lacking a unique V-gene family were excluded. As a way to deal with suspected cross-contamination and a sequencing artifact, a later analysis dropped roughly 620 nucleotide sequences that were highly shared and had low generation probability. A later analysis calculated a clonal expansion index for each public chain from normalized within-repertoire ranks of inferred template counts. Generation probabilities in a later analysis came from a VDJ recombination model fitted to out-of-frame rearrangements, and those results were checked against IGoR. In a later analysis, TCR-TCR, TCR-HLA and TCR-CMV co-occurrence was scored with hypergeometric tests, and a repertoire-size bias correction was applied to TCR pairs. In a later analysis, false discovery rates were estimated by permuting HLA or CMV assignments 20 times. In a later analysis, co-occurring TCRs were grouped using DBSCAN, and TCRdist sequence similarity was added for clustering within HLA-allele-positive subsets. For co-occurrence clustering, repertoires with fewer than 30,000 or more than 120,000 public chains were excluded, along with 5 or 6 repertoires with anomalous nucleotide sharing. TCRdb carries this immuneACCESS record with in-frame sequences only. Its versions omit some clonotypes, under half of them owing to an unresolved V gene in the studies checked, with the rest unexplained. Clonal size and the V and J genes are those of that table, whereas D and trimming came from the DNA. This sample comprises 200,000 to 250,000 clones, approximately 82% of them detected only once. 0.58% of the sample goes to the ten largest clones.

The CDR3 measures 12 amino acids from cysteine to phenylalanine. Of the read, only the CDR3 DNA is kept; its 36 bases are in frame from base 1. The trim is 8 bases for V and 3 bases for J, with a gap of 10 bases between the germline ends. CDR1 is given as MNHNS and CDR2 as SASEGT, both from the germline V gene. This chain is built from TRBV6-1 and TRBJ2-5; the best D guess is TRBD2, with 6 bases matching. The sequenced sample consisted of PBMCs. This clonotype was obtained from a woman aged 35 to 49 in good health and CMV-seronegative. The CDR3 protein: CASRGWEETQYF. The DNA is TGTGCCAGCCGGGGGTGGGAAGAGACCCAGTACTTC.